A single sample gave rise to the 14 T cell receptor beta chains below, sequenced in a study of control samples from healthy donors and cancer patients (dated by TCRdb to 2019 to 2021). The library was prepared using the immunoSEQ multiplex PCR assay. What TCRdb holds here is the immuneACCESS table cut down to in-frame rearrangements. Part of the clones is not present; checked against another copy, under half of the missing clones reflect an unresolved V gene, and the others are unexplained. A total of approximately 99,000 clones appear in this sample, around 80% of them only once. The ten largest account for approximately 6.7% of the sample. Sequenced sample: blood. These receptors all stem from a man aged 18 to 29 in good health.

V gene TRBV3-1 (or the pseudogene TRBV3-2) combines with J gene TRBJ1-1; D call uncertain. The germline V gene encodes CDR1 LGHDT and CDR2 YNNKEL (reference sequence). CDR3 length: 13 amino acids. V was clipped by 0 bases and J by 7 bases, with 9 bases between them. The CDR3 loop reads CASSQDVTGEAFF. The CDR3 nucleotides are TGTGCCAGCAGCCAAGATGTTACGGGTGAAGCTTTCTTT.

The V gene is TRBV7-2, the J gene TRBJ2-7; 10 nucleotides match TRBD2. Germline assignment: CDR1 SGHTA and CDR2 FQGNSA. This CDR3 is built from 17 residues. J gave up 0 bases and V 2 bases, and 7 bases lay outside the gene matches. The CDR3 region is CASSLILAGAYSYEQYF. The CDR3 nucleotides read TGTGCCAGCAGCTTAATCCTAGCGGGGGCCTACTCCTACGAGCAGTACTTC.

The rearrangement links TRBV15 to TRBJ2-4; D is ambiguous. CDR3 length: 17 amino acids. The V end was cut by 0 bases, the J end by 0 bases, with 12 bases between. Germline lookup yields CDR1 LNHNV and CDR2 YYDKDF (reference sequence). The CDR3 DNA sequence: TGTGCCACCAGCAGAGATTTTGGGCCGGTAGCCAAAAACATTCAGTACTTC. This codes for CATSRDFGPVAKNIQYF.

The V gene is TRBV3-1 (or the pseudogene TRBV3-2), the J gene TRBJ1-2; D gene ambiguous. Trimming pared 4 bases from V and 2 bases from J, leaving 8 bases between. CDR3 length: 13 amino acids. The V gene's germline CDR1 is LGHDT and CDR2 YNNKEL (reference sequence). This CDR3 reads CASSPVFNYGYTF. The CDR3 nucleotides are TGTGCCAGCAGCCCCGTTTTCAACTATGGCTACACCTTC.

The CDR3 coding sequence is TGTGCCAGCCGTCGCATCGGGTACAACTCCTATAATTCACCCCTCCACTTT. Amino acid sequence: CASRRIGYNSYNSPLHF. V usage is TRBV28 and J usage is TRBJ1-6, with unresolved D. The CDR3 has 17 amino acids. Between the trimmed V and J ends, which lost 8 bases and 0 bases, there was a span of 17 bases. The germline CDR1 and CDR2 sequences are MDHEN and SYDVKM.

The chain recombines TRBV6-5 with TRBJ1-5; perhaps TRBD1 as D (6 bases). Germline CDR1 and CDR2: MNHEY and SVGAGI. CDR3 length: 14 amino acids. Trimming removed 6 bases at V and 6 bases at J, with 15 bases between. DNA of the CDR3: TGTGCCAGCAGCCTAAGCAGGGGTGGTCAGCCCCAGCATTTT. This gives the protein CASSLSRGGQPQHF.

The J gene is TRBJ1-1, the V gene TRBV25-1; D call uncertain. The CDR3 contains 13 residues. The V end lost 4 bases, the J end lost 1 base, and 7 bases lay between the germline ends. Per germline, CDR1 MGHDK and CDR2 SYGVNS. As DNA, the CDR3 is TGTGCCAGCAGTGGGTCAGGGAACACTGAAGCTTTCTTT. Its translation: CASSGSGNTEAFF. Filled out from reference TRBV25-1 and TRBJ1-1, the complete variable domain reads EADIYQTPRYLVIGTGKKITLECSQTMGHDKMYWYQQDPGMELHLIHYSYGVNSTEKGDLSSESTVSRIRTEHFPLTLESARPSHTSQYLCASSGSGNTEAFFGQGTRLTVV.

CDR3 sequence (DNA): TGTGCCAGCAGCTCTACAACGGGCCCTATCAATCAGCCCCAGCATTTT. It is translated as CASSSTTGPINQPQHF. The rearrangement uses TRBV11-2 and TRBJ1-5; D remains unclear. The V gene's germline CDR1 is SGHAT and CDR2 FQNNGV. The CDR3 is made up of 16 amino acids. V lost 4 bases, J lost 3 bases, and 16 bases lay in between.

The chain recombines TRBV24-1 with TRBJ2-5; D unresolved. Germline CDR1 KGHDR, CDR2 SFDVKD. This CDR3 contains 13 residues. V gave up 7 bases and J gave up 2 bases, with 10 bases separating them. The CDR3 DNA reads as TGTGCCACCAGCCACGGGTATCAAGAGACCCAGTACTTC. Amino acid sequence: CATSHGYQETQYF.

This clone was found once. The chain combines TRBV6-5 with TRBJ1-6, with unresolved D. CDR3 length: 12 amino acids. The V and J ends lost 2 bases and 9 bases respectively, with 5 bases between them. Looked up from germline, CDR1 is MNHEY and CDR2 is SVGAGI. The CDR3 loop is CASSYRTSPLHF. For the CDR3, the DNA is TGTGCCAGCAGTTACAGGACTTCACCCCTCCACTTT.

This clone was seen a handful of times. The chain carries TRBV2 and TRBJ2-1; D uncertain. The V gene's germline CDR1 is SNHLY and CDR2 FYNNEI. The CDR3 totals 12 residues. Trimming cost V 7 bases and J 7 bases, with 11 bases left between them. The CDR3 sequence: CASTLSSNEQFF. The CDR3 region has the DNA TGTGCCAGCACCCTAAGTAGTAATGAGCAGTTCTTC.

The rearrangement uses TRBV6-6 and TRBJ1-6; 9 bases line up with TRBD1. There are 15 residues in the CDR3. V trimming: 1 base; J trimming: 11 bases; junction bases outside the gene matches: 6. Germline lookup yields CDR1 MNHNY and CDR2 SVGAGI (reference sequence). The CDR3 reads CASSYLTGGAAPLHF. In DNA form, the CDR3 reads TGTGCCAGCAGTTACTTAACAGGGGGCGCCGCACCCCTCCACTTT.

This chain joins TRBV27 and TRBJ2-2; TRBD2 is a possible D gene (6 bases). This CDR3 region has 16 residues. Trimming removed 1 base from V and 5 bases from J, with 14 bases in between. CDR1 is MNHEY, CDR2 SMNVEV, per germline (reference sequence). The CDR3 DNA is TGTGCCAGCAGTTTATTAGACCCCCGGGGGACCGGGGAGCTGTTTTTT. It yields the protein CASSLLDPRGTGELFF.

The chain carries TRBV28 and TRBJ1-5, with D uncertain. The CDR3 consists of 12 residues. CDR1 MDHEN and CDR2 SYDVKM come from the germline V gene. The V end was cut by 5 bases, the J end by 7 bases, with 9 bases between. The CDR3 nucleotides read TGTGCCAGCAGTGATTATAGCCAGCCCCAGCATTTT. The encoded protein is CASSDYSQPQHF.